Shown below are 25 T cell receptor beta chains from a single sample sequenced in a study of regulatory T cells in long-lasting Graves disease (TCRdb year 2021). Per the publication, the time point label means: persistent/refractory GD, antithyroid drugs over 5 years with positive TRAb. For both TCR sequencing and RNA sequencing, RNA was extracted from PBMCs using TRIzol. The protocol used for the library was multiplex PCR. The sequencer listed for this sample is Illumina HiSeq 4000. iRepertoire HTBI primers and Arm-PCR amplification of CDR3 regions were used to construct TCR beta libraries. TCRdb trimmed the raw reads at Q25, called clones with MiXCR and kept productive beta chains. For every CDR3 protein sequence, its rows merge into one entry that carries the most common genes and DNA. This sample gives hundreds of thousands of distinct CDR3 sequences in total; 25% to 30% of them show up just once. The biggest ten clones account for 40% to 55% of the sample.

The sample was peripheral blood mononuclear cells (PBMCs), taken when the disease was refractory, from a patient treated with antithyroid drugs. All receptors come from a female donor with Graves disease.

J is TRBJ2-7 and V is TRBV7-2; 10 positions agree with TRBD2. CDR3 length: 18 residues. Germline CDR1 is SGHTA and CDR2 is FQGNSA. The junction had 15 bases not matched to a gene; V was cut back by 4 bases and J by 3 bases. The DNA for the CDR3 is TGTGCCAGCAGCTCAACTCCTAGGACTAGCGGATCTAACTACGAGCAGTACTTC. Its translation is CASSSTPRTSGSNYEQYF.

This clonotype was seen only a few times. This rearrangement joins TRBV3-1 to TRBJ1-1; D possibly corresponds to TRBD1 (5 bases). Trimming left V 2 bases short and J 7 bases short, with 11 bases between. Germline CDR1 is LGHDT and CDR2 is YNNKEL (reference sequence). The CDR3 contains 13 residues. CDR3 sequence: CASSQRREYEAFF. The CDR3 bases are TGTGCCAGCAGCCAACGCAGGGAGTATGAAGCTTTCTTT.

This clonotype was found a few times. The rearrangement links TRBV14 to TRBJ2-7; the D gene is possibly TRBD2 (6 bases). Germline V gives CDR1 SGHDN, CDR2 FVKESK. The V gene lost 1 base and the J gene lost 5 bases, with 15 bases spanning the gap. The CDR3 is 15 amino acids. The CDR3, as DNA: TGTGCCAGCAGCCAAGCGGGGAGGTGGGCCCACGAGCAGTACTTC. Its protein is CASSQAGRWAHEQYF. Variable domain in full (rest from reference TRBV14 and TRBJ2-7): EAGVTQFPSHSVIEKGQTVTLRCDPISGHDNLYWYRRVMGKEIKFLLHFVKESKQDESGMPNNRFLAERTGGTYSTLKVQPAELEDSGVYFCASSQAGRWAHEQYFGPGTRLTVT.

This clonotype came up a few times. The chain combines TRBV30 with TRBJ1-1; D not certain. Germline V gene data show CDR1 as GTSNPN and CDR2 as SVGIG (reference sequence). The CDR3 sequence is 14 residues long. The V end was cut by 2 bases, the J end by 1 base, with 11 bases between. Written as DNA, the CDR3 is TGTGCCTGGAGTAAACAGCTGTCGAACACTGAAGCTTTCTTT. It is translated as CAWSKQLSNTEAFF.

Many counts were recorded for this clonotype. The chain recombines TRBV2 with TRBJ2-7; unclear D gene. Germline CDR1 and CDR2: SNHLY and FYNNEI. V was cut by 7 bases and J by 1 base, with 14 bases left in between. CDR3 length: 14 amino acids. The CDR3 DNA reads TGTGCCAGCATGAACGTCCACTCTTCCTACGAGCAGTACTTC. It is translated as CASMNVHSSYEQYF.

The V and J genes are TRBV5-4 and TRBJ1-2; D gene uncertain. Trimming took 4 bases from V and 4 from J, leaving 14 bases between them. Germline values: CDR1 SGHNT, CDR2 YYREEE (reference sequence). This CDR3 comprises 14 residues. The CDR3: CASSPAGQFYGYTF. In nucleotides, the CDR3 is TGTGCCAGCAGCCCCGCCGGGCAGTTCTATGGCTACACCTTC.

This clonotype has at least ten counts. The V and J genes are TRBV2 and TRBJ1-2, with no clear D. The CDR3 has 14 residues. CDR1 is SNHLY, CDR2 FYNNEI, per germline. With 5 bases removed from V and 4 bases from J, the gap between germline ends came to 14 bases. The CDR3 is CASSMPDEIYGYTF. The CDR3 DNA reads TGTGCCAGCAGTATGCCGGACGAGATCTATGGCTACACCTTC.

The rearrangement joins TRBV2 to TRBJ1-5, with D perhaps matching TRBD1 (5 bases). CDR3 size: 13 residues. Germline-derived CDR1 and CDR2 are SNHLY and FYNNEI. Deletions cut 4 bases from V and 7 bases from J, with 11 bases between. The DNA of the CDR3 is TGTGCCAGCAGTGTAATCACAGGCCAGCCCCAGCATTTT. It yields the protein CASSVITGQPQHF.

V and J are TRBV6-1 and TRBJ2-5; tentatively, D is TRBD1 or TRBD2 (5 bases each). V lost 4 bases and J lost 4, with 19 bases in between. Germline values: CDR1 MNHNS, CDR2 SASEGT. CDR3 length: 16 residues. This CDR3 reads CASSAFDPGDGETQYF. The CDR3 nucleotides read TGTGCCAGCAGTGCCTTCGATCCTGGGGACGGAGAGACCCAGTACTTC.

CDR3 DNA: TGTGCCAGCAGTGAAGGATTCGGGGGGCCCTCTGGAAACACCATATATTTT. Protein: CASSEGFGGPSGNTIYF. This chain links TRBV6-2 or TRBV6-3 with TRBJ1-3; TRBD1 is a possible D gene (6 bases). V lost 5 bases to trimming and J lost 0 bases, with 17 bases between them. The CDR3 contains 17 residues. Germline V gene data show CDR1 as MNHEY and CDR2 as SVGEGT.

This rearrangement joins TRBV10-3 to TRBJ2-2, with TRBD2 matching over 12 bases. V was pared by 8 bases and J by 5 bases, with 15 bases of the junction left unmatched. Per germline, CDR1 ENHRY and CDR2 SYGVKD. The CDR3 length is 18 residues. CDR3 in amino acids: CAIGPAAGTSGPTGELFF. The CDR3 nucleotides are TGTGCCATCGGACCCGCCGCGGGGACTAGCGGGCCTACCGGGGAGCTGTTTTTT.

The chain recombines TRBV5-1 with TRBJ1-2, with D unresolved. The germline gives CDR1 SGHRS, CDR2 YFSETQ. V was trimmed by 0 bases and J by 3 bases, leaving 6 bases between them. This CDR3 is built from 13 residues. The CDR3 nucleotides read TGCGCCAGCAGCTTGGGGAACCACTATGGCTACACCTTC. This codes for CASSLGNHYGYTF.

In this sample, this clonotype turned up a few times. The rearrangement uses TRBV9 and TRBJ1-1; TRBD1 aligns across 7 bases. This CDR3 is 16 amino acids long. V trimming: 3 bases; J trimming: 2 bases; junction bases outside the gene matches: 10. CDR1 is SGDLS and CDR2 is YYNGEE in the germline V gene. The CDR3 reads CASSEGQQGRNTEAFF. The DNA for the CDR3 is TGTGCCAGCAGCGAGGGGCAACAGGGGCGCAACACTGAAGCTTTCTTT.

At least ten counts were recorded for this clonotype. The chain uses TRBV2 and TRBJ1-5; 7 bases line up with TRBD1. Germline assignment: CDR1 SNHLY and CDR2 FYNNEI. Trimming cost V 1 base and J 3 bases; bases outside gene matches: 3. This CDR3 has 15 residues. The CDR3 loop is CASSEEQGFNQPQHF. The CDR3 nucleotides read TGTGCCAGCAGTGAAGAACAGGGGTTCAATCAGCCCCAGCATTTT. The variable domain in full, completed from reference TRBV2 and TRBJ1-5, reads EPEVTQTPSHQVTQMGQEVILRCVPISNHLYFYWYRQILGQKVEFLVSFYNNEISEKSEIFDDQFSVERPDGSNFTLKIRSTKLEDSAMYFCASSEEQGFNQPQHFGDGTRLSIL.

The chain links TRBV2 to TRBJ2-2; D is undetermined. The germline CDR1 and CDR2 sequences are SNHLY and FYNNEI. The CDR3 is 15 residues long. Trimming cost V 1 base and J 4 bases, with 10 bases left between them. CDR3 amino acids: CASSEELGSTGELFF. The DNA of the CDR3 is TGTGCCAGCAGTGAAGAGTTAGGGTCCACCGGGGAGCTGTTTTTT.

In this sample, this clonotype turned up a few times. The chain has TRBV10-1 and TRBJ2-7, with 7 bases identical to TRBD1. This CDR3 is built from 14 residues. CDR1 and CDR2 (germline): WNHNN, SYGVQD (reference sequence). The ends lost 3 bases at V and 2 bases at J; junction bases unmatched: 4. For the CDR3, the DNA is TGCGCCAGCAGTGACCACAGGGGTACCTACGAGCAGTACTTC. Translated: CASSDHRGTYEQYF.

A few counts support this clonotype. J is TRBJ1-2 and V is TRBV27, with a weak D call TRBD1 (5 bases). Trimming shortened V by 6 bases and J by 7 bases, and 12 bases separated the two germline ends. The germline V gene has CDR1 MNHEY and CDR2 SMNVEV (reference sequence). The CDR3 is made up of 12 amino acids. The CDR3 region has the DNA TGTGCCAGCAGCCAGGGTTTTGGTGGCTACACCTTC. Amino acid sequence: CASSQGFGGYTF.

The CDR3 reads CASSLAVARATEQYF. The DNA for the CDR3 is TGCGCCAGCAGCTTGGCTGTGGCTAGAGCTACCGAGCAGTACTTC. V is TRBV5-1 and J is TRBJ2-7; D is uncertain. Per the germline V gene, CDR1 is SGHRS and CDR2 is YFSETQ. This CDR3 has 15 residues. V lost 0 bases, J lost 6 bases, and 16 bases lay in between.

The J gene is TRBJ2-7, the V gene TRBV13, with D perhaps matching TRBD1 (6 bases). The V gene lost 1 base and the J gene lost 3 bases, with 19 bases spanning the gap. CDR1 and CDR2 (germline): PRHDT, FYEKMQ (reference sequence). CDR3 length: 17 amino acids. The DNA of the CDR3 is TGTGCCAGCAGCTTAGCCGGCTGGACAGACCAATTCTACGAGCAGTACTTC. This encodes CASSLAGWTDQFYEQYF.

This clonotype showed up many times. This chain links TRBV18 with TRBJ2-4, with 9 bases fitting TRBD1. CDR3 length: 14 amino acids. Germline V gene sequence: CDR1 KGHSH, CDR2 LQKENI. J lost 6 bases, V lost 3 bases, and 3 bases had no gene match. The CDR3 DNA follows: TGTGCCAGCTCACCGGGACAGGGTGGAAACATTCAGTACTTC. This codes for CASSPGQGGNIQYF.

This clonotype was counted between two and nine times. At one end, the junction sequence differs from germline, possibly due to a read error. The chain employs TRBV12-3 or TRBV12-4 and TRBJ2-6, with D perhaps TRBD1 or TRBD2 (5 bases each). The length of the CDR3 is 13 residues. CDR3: CASSYLGANVLTF. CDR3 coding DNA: TGTGCCAGCAGTTATCTCGGGGCCAACGTCCTGACCTTC.

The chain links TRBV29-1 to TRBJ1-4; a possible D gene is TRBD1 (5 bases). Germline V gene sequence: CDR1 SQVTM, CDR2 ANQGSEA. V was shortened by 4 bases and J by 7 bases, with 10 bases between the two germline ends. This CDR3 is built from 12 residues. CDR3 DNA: TGCAGCGTTGTAGGGGTGACTGAAAAACTGTTTTTT. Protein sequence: CSVVGVTEKLFF.

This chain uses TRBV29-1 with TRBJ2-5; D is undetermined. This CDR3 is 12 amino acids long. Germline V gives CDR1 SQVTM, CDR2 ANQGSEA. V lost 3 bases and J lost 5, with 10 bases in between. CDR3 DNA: TGCAGCGTTGAGGAGATGGGGGAGACCCAGTACTTC. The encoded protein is CSVEEMGETQYF.

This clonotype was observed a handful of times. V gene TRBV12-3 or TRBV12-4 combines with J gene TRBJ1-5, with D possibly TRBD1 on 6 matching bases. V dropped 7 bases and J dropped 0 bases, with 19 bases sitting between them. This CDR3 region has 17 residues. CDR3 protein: CASTLMPGTYSNQPQHF. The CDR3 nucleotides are TGTGCCAGCACCCTGATGCCAGGGACATATAGCAATCAGCCCCAGCATTTT.

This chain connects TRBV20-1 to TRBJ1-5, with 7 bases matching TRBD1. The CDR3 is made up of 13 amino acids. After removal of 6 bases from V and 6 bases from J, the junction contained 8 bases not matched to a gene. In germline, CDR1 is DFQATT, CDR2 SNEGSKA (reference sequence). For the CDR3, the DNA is TGCAGTGCCGTACAGGGGCCTGGTCAGCCCCAGCATTTT. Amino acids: CSAVQGPGQPQHF.